The 6 T cell receptor beta chains below all came from one sample that was sequenced in a study of blood T cell repertoires in COVID-19. Measured with immunoSEQ multiplex PCR; TCRdb has only the in-frame clones, and not every one. The table shows approximately 74,000 clones, with around 89% occurring only once. Sequences were obtained from peripheral blood. The source of these receptors is a woman aged 55-69 years with acute or convalescent COVID-19.

This sequence joins TRBV6-1 and TRBJ1-3, with 7 bases fitting TRBD1. J gave up 3 bases and V 1 base, and 6 bases lay outside the gene matches. The CDR3 runs to 16 residues. Per the germline V gene, CDR1 is MNHNS and CDR2 is SASEGT. The CDR3 nucleotides are TGTGCCAGCAGTGAAGATGGGACAGATTATGGAAACACCATATATTTT. As protein: CASSEDGTDYGNTIYF.

The CDR3 nucleotides are TGCGCCAGCAGTGGCGGAGCTAGGAATGAGCAGTTCTTC. It codes for CASSGGARNEQFF. V usage is TRBV10-2 and J usage is TRBJ2-1; no clear D gene. The V gene lost 4 bases and the J gene lost 7 bases, with 11 bases spanning the gap. This CDR3 comprises 13 residues. Per germline, CDR1 WSHSY and CDR2 SAAADI.

This clone was picked up a small number of times. The chain uses TRBV4-1 and TRBJ1-2, with TRBD1 identical over 11 bases. Germline CDR1 reads MGHRA; CDR2 reads YSYEKL. V was clipped by 4 bases and J by 11 bases; unmatched bases: 9. The CDR3 contains 14 residues. CDR3 protein: CASSPGQGAWDYTF. The CDR3 coding sequence is TGCGCCAGCAGCCCAGGACAGGGGGCATGGGATTACACCTTC.

In its sample, this clone was seen once. J is TRBJ2-5 and V is TRBV28; no firm D call. This CDR3 region has 12 residues. Looked up from germline, CDR1 is MDHEN and CDR2 is SYDVKM. V was clipped by 6 bases and J by 3 bases, with 8 bases between them. The CDR3 nucleotides read TGTGCCAGCAGGGGCGTTAAAGAGACCCAGTACTTC. Translating gives CASRGVKETQYF.

This chain links TRBV6-1 with TRBJ1-1; D gene ambiguous. V was trimmed by 3 bases and J by 5 bases, leaving 13 bases between them. The CDR3 totals 14 residues. CDR1 MNHNS and CDR2 SASEGT come from the germline V gene. Here the CDR3 DNA reads TGTGCCAGCAGTGAGACGGGTGAAGTAACTGAAGCTTTCTTT. Protein product: CASSETGEVTEAFF.

CDR3 region: CASSRKGDQPQHF. The DNA for the CDR3 is TGTGCCAGTAGCCGCAAGGGAGATCAGCCCCAGCATTTT. V gene TRBV19 combines with J gene TRBJ1-5; D is unclear. V was clipped by 6 bases and J by 5 bases, with 11 bases between them. This CDR3 comprises 13 residues. Germline CDR1 and CDR2: LNHDA and SQIVND (reference sequence).